This is a list of T cell receptor beta chains from one sample in a study of cytomegalovirus exposure and HLA in healthy donors. Assay: immunoSEQ multiplex PCR; the TCRdb copy retains only in-frame clones and omits some. The table includes some 140,000 clones, about 80% detected once. Sequencing used PBMCs. Receptors originate from a man aged 35 to 55 in good health and CMV-seropositive. The CDR3 runs from the conserved cysteine through the conserved F or W. The D gene is left open where the match is weak. Not every row has a clone size; where given, it reads once, few, many or a size class.

D	V	J	size	CDR3	DNA
-	TRBV27	TRBJ1-4	-	CASMTARKKLFF	TGTGCCAGCATGACAGCCAGGAAAAAACTGTTTTTT
-	TRBV29-1	TRBJ2-1	-	CSVRSGTSYNEQFF	TGCAGCGTCCGAAGCGGAACCTCCTACAATGAGCAGTTCTTC
TRBD2	TRBV10-3	TRBJ2-3	once	CAISEGLAGRTDTQYF	TGTGCCATCAGTGAGGGGCTAGCGGGACGCACAGATACGCAGTATTTT
TRBD1	TRBV28	TRBJ2-6	few	CASSFETGGESGANVLTF	TGTGCCAGCAGTTTTGAGACAGGGGGGGAATCTGGGGCCAACGTCCTGACTTTC
-	TRBV28	TRBJ2-7	-	CASSRRPGEQYF	TGTGCCAGCAGTAGACGACCGGGCGAGCAGTACTTC
-	TRBV4-1	TRBJ2-7	-	CASSHRDTASYEQYF	TGCGCCAGCAGCCATCGGGACACCGCTTCCTACGAGCAGTACTTC
-	TRBV18	TRBJ1-1	-	CASSPSRSTEAFF	TGTGCCAGCTCACCCTCACGGAGCACTGAAGCTTTCTTT
-	TRBV7-9	TRBJ1-1	-	CASSPEGAEAFF	TGTGCCAGCAGCCCTGAGGGGGCTGAAGCTTTCTTT
TRBD2	TRBV2	TRBJ2-1	-	CASRRTSGSDEQFF	TGTGCCAGCAGGCGGACTAGCGGGAGTGATGAGCAGTTCTTC
-	TRBV5-1	TRBJ1-1	once	CASTPGRQGAEAFF	TGCGCCAGCACTCCGGGCCGGCAGGGCGCTGAAGCTTTCTTT
TRBD2	TRBV29-1	TRBJ2-5	-	CSVDSGGQETQYF	TGCAGCGTTGATTCGGGAGGACAAGAGACCCAGTACTTC
TRBD1	TRBV7-9	TRBJ1-3	-	CSSSFVTGGAGNTIYF	TGTTCCAGCAGCTTTGTAACAGGGGGCGCTGGAAACACCATATATTTT
-	TRBV27	TRBJ2-7	-	CASSFSGYEQYF	TGTGCCAGCAGTTTTTCGGGCTACGAGCAGTACTTC
-	TRBV2	TRBJ2-7	-	CASSSPTVNSYEQYF	TGTGCCAGCAGCAGCCCGACAGTTAATTCCTACGAGCAGTACTTC
TRBD1	TRBV10-1	TRBJ1-2	-	CASTGQANYGYTF	TGCGCCAGCACTGGACAGGCAAACTATGGCTACACCTTC
TRBD1	TRBV5-1	TRBJ1-5	-	CASSLAGQFNQPQHF	TGCGCCAGCAGCTTGGCGGGACAGTTCAATCAGCCCCAGCATTTT
-	TRBV19	TRBJ2-1	-	CASTGGVVHNEQFF	TGTGCCAGTACCGGGGGAGTCGTGCACAATGAGCAGTTCTTC
TRBD1	TRBV5-1	TRBJ2-3	-	CASSLTGDTDTQYF	TGCGCCAGCAGCTTGACAGGGGACACAGATACGCAGTATTTT
-	TRBV23-1	TRBJ2-7	-	CASSIPDGFYEQYF	TGCGCCAGCAGTATACCAGACGGGTTCTACGAGCAGTACTTC
TRBD1	TRBV6-1	TRBJ2-7	-	CASSDVATTGASYEQYF	TGTGCCAGCAGTGATGTCGCTACGACAGGGGCTTCTTACGAGCAGTACTTC
TRBD1	TRBV11-2	TRBJ2-1	-	CASSFKVRDRGIHEQFF	TGTGCCAGCAGCTTCAAGGTCCGGGACAGGGGGATACATGAGCAGTTCTTC
-	TRBV28	TRBJ1-3	few	CASSFESSGNTIYF	TGTGCCAGCAGTTTCGAGAGCTCTGGAAACACCATATATTTT
TRBD1	TRBV28	TRBJ2-7	-	CASSPSGTGFEQYF	TGTGCCAGCAGTCCTTCCGGGACAGGGTTCGAGCAGTACTTC
-	TRBV19	TRBJ2-2	-	CASRGPGHRDNTGELFF	TGTGCCAGTAGGGGTCCGGGACACCGAGATAACACCGGGGAGCTGTTTTTT
TRBD1	TRBV6-5	TRBJ1-2	-	CASSYAKQGAAYGYTF	TGTGCCAGCAGTTACGCAAAACAGGGGGCCGCCTATGGCTACACCTTC
TRBD1	TRBV5-6	TRBJ2-6	-	CASSLVDRAAGANVLTF	TGTGCCAGCAGCTTGGTAGACAGGGCAGCGGGGGCCAACGTCCTGACTTTC
TRBD1	TRBV2	TRBJ2-4	-	CASSEQGQAAKNIQYF	TGTGCCAGCAGTGAACAAGGACAGGCAGCCAAAAACATTCAGTACTTC
-	TRBV30	TRBJ1-1	-	CAWTVGGRTEAFF	TGTGCCTGGACCGTGGGGGGAAGGACTGAAGCTTTCTTT
TRBD2	TRBV6-5	TRBJ2-7	-	CASTETSGEQYF	TGTGCCAGCACCGAGACTAGCGGCGAGCAGTACTTC
-	TRBV12-5	TRBJ1-1	-	CASGLAGDTEAFF	TGTGCTAGTGGTTTAGCAGGGGACACTGAAGCTTTCTTT
TRBD2	TRBV28	TRBJ2-7	-	CASSTPLAGSYEQYF	TGTGCCAGCAGTACCCCCCTAGCGGGCTCCTACGAGCAGTACTTC
-	TRBV5-1	TRBJ2-6	-	CASSFRSGANVLTF	TGCGCCAGCAGCTTTCGCTCTGGGGCCAACGTCCTGACTTTC